The entry below gives a single T cell receptor beta chain sequence along with its context. The CDR3 runs to 14 residues. V was trimmed by 1 base and J by 6 bases, leaving 7 bases between them. From germline, CDR1 is SGHTA and CDR2 FQGNSA. Primers for the PCR totalled 60 Vbeta and 13 Jbeta. Libraries were prepared by immunoSEQ multiplex PCR; TCRdb keeps only in-frame clonotypes and omits some of them. The profile shows 180,000 or so clones, about two thirds of them singletons. The data originate from a study of cytomegalovirus exposure and HLA in healthy donors. The source material was PBMCs. The chain joins TRBV7-2 to TRBJ1-6, with D perhaps matching TRBD1 (5 bases). The receptor comes from a human donor in good health. The CDR3 is CASSLGQINSPLHF. The CDR3 DNA sequence: TGTGCCAGCAGCTTAGGACAGATTAATTCACCCCTCCACTTT.